This is a list of T cell receptor beta chains from one sample in a study of blood T cell repertoires in COVID-19. Sequenced by immunoSEQ multiplex PCR; TCRdb stores in-frame clones only, minus some. The sample comprises roughly 140,000 clones, approximately 80% of which are singletons, and over 10% rests with the top ten. The sample comprised peripheral blood. Every receptor here comes from a man in his sixties with active or convalescent COVID-19. Each CDR3 is given with its conserved first and last residue. The D gene is left open where the match is weak. Size tells how often a clone was seen (once, few, many) or the class of an expanded clone, and some rows leave it out.

j_call clone_size v_call d_call cdr3_nt cdr3_aa
TRBJ1-2 NA TRBV14 TRBD1 TGTGCCAGCAGCCCTAGAGTACAGGGGAACTATGGCTACACCTTC CASSPRVQGNYGYTF
TRBJ2-7 NA TRBV11-2 TRBD2 TGTGCCAGCAGCTTTATATTGGGGGAGGGTCCCTACGAGCAGTACTTC CASSFILGEGPYEQYF
TRBJ2-7 NA TRBV7-8 NA TGTGCCAGCAGCTTATGGAGAATCGCCTACGAGCAGTACTTC CASSLWRIAYEQYF
TRBJ2-1 NA TRBV24-1 NA TGTGCCACCAGTGACCTCTCGTTCTTC CATSDLSFF
TRBJ2-7 NA TRBV18 TRBD1 TGTGCCAGCTCACATGGGGACAGCTCCTACGAGCAGTACTTC CASSHGDSSYEQYF
TRBJ2-7 NA TRBV27 TRBD2 TGTGCCAGCAGTTTAATGGGACTAGCTGGATCCTACGAGCAGTACTTC CASSLMGLAGSYEQYF
TRBJ2-1 NA TRBV19 TRBD2 TGTGCCAGTAGGCCCCTAGCGGAGATATACAATGAGCAGTTCTTC CASRPLAEIYNEQFF
TRBJ2-1 NA TRBV7-2 TRBD2 TGTGCCAGCAGCTTAGTAGGTTCTAGCGGGAGCCACAATGAGCAGTTCTTC CASSLVGSSGSHNEQFF
TRBJ2-6 NA TRBV29-1 TRBD1 TGCAGCGTTGGCTTTGTTCGGGACAGGAAACCTGGGGCCAACGTCCTGACTTTC CSVGFVRDRKPGANVLTF
TRBJ1-4 once TRBV4-3 NA TGCGCCAGCAGCCAAGATAGAGCAGGGCTAATGAAAAAACTGTTTTTT CASSQDRAGLMKKLFF
TRBJ2-3 NA TRBV6-5 TRBD2 TGTGCCAGCGATGCTAGCGGGAGGGCCGGAGGTACGCAGTATTTT CASDASGRAGGTQYF
TRBJ1-5 few TRBV19 NA TGTGCCAGTAGTCATCGGGGTGGAGGTAACAATCAGCCCCAGCATTTT CASSHRGGGNNQPQHF
TRBJ2-1 NA TRBV19 TRBD1 TGTGCCAGTAACGCAGGGGGTAGCTCCTACAATGAGCAGTTCTTC CASNAGGSSYNEQFF
TRBJ2-4 NA TRBV28 TRBD1 TGTGCCAGCAGTTTGTATGGGGGACAGGGGAACATTCAGTACTTC CASSLYGGQGNIQYF
TRBJ1-4 NA TRBV5-1 NA TGCGCCAGCAGCTTTTACGGCTCAGGAAATGAAAAACTGTTTTTT CASSFYGSGNEKLFF
TRBJ1-5 NA TRBV10-3 NA TGTGCCATCAGTGAGTCGATGGGGCAGAATCAGCCCCAGCATTTT CAISESMGQNQPQHF
TRBJ2-7 NA TRBV6-5 TRBD1 TGTGCCAGCAGTCCCCGACAGGGGGCGCCGGGTGAGCAGTACTTC CASSPRQGAPGEQYF
TRBJ2-1 NA TRBV14 NA TGTGCCAGCAGCCAAGATATAACCGGGACAAATGAGCAGTTCTTC CASSQDITGTNEQFF
TRBJ2-2 NA TRBV7-2 TRBD1 TGTGCCAGCAGCCCCCGGACAGGGTCGGCCACCGGGGAGCTGTTTTTT CASSPRTGSATGELFF
TRBJ1-1 NA TRBV19 NA TGTGCCAGTAGTATCTCGGGGATCACTGAAGCTTTCTTT CASSISGITEAFF
TRBJ1-2 NA TRBV25-1 NA TGTGCCAGCAGTCACGGCTATGGCTACACCTTC CASSHGYGYTF
TRBJ2-1 NA TRBV30 TRBD2 TGTGCCTGGTCGGCGACTCTCGGGACTAACAATGAGCAGTTCTTC CAWSATLGTNNEQFF
TRBJ2-2 NA TRBV20-1 TRBD1 TGCAGTGCTAGTCAGGGGGCAGGGGTAACCGGGGAGCTGTTTTTT CSASQGAGVTGELFF
TRBJ1-3 NA TRBV29-1 NA TGCAGCGTTGATTCAGGGCTCTCTGGAAACACCATATATTTT CSVDSGLSGNTIYF
TRBJ2-7 NA TRBV15 TRBD2 TGTGCCACCAGCAGAGTACCGGGACTAGCGGGAGTCGGCCGCGAGCAGTACTTC CATSRVPGLAGVGREQYF
TRBJ2-1 NA TRBV24-1 TRBD2 TGTGCCACCAGTGGTCCCGGGACTAGCGGTCCCAGGGGCTACAATGAGCAGTTCTTC CATSGPGTSGPRGYNEQFF
TRBJ1-4 NA TRBV9 NA TGTGCCAGCAATCGTAGAGATAATGAAAAACTGTTTTTT CASNRRDNEKLFF
TRBJ1-1 NA TRBV7-7 TRBD1 TGTGCCAGCAGCGTCGACAGGGGCACTGAAGCTTTCTTT CASSVDRGTEAFF
TRBJ1-5 NA TRBV7-2 NA TGTGCCAGCAGCTTAGGACCCGCCCAGGGACAGCCCCAGCATTTT CASSLGPAQGQPQHF
TRBJ2-4 NA TRBV28 NA TGTGCCAGCAGAGGGAGCAACATTCAGTACTTC CASRGSNIQYF
TRBJ2-1 NA TRBV7-2 NA TGTGCCAGCACCCAGGGTAGCTCCTACAATGAGCAGTTCTTC CASTQGSSYNEQFF
TRBJ2-3 once TRBV27 TRBD2 TGTGCCAGCAGTTTTCAGTTCGGCGGGAGTACAGATACGCAGTATTTT CASSFQFGGSTDTQYF
TRBJ2-1 NA TRBV19 TRBD2 TGTGCCAGTAGTATTTGGCTAGCGGGAGCAGAAGAGCAGTTCTTC CASSIWLAGAEEQFF
TRBJ2-7 few TRBV4-3 NA TGCGCCAGCAGCCAAGATACCCAGGGACAAAACTCCTACGAGCAGTACTTC CASSQDTQGQNSYEQYF
TRBJ2-1 NA TRBV5-1 TRBD2 TGCGCCAGCAGCTTGGGAGGGACTAGCGGGAGCTCCCTCTACAATGAGCAGTTCTTC CASSLGGTSGSSLYNEQFF
TRBJ2-5 NA TRBV18 NA TGTGCCAGCTTAAGGGACATCCTCGGGGAGACCCAGTACTTC CASLRDILGETQYF
TRBJ2-5 NA TRBV19 NA TGTGCCACCTCGAACCTGGGGGGGGGCCGAGAGACCCAGTACTTC CATSNLGGGRETQYF
TRBJ1-6 NA TRBV11-2 NA TGTGCCAGCAGCTTAGTGACAGGAGATTCACCCCTCCACTTT CASSLVTGDSPLHF
TRBJ2-1 few TRBV30 NA TGTGCCGTTCGGGGCAATGAGCAGTTCTTC CAVRGNEQFF
TRBJ2-3 NA TRBV7-3 TRBD1 TGTGCCAGCAGCCAGACAGGGTACACAGATACGCAGTATTTT CASSQTGYTDTQYF
TRBJ1-4 once TRBV5-1 TRBD1 TGCGCCAGCAGCTTACAGGGGCGATCGACTAATGAAAAACTGTTTTTT CASSLQGRSTNEKLFF
TRBJ2-7 many TRBV5-1 NA TGCGCCAGCAGCTTGGCCCCCGCCTACGAGCAGTACTTC CASSLAPAYEQYF
TRBJ2-1 NA TRBV5-4 TRBD2 TGTGCCAGCAGCCCGGTCCCGGGACTAGCGGGAGGGACAAATGAGCAGTTCTTC CASSPVPGLAGGTNEQFF
TRBJ2-7 NA TRBV27 TRBD2 TGTGCCAGCGGGTTACTAGCGGGAATCAACGAGCAGTACTTC CASGLLAGINEQYF
TRBJ1-4 NA TRBV11-1 NA TGTGCCAGCATGCAGCTGTTTTTT CASMQLFF
TRBJ2-7 NA TRBV6-2/TRBV6-3 NA TGTGCCAGCAGTTACCTTTATTCCTACGAGCAGTACTTC CASSYLYSYEQYF
TRBJ2-3 NA TRBV29-1 NA TGCAGCGTTGAAGTTGCCAGGGGTTCAGATACGCAGTATTTT CSVEVARGSDTQYF
TRBJ2-7 NA TRBV7-9 TRBD2 TGTGCCAGCAGCGACCCGGGACTAGCGGGAGGTAACGAGCAGTACTTC CASSDPGLAGGNEQYF
TRBJ2-5 NA TRBV7-8 TRBD1 TGTGCCAGCAGCTTACCTCGACAGGGGCCCCCGGAGACCCAGTACTTC CASSLPRQGPPETQYF
TRBJ2-1 NA TRBV10-3 TRBD2 TGTGCCACCGCGAGGGACCAGCGGGAAAGGGCGAATGAGCAGTTCTTC CATARDQRERANEQFF
TRBJ2-2 NA TRBV10-3 TRBD2 TGTGCCATCAGTGGCGGGAGGGACACCGGGGAGCTGTTTTTT CAISGGRDTGELFF
TRBJ2-2 NA TRBV6-5 TRBD1 TGTGCCAGCCGGGACAGGTCGAACACCGGGGAGCTGTTTTTT CASRDRSNTGELFF
TRBJ1-2 NA TRBV14 NA TGTGCCAGCAGCCAAGATCCGAGTACCAACTATGGCTACACCTTC CASSQDPSTNYGYTF
TRBJ2-5 NA TRBV9 TRBD2 TGTGCCAGCAGCGTCACTAGCGGTTGGGAGACCCAGTACTTC CASSVTSGWETQYF
TRBJ2-3 NA TRBV7-9 TRBD2 TGTGCCAGCAGCTCCCCCGCGAGACTAGCGGACACAGATACGCAGTATTTT CASSSPARLADTDTQYF
TRBJ2-5 NA TRBV5-4 TRBD1 TGTGCCAGCAGCCAGTCACAGGGGGCCCGAGAGACCCAGTACTTC CASSQSQGARETQYF
TRBJ1-5 NA TRBV7-9 NA TGTGCCAGCAGCTTGACCGGGCAGGGAAGTCAGCCCCAGCATTTT CASSLTGQGSQPQHF
TRBJ2-5 NA TRBV5-5 TRBD2 TGTGCCAGCTTGGCGGCGGGAGTAGGGACCCAGTACTTC CASLAAGVGTQYF
TRBJ1-2 NA TRBV9 NA TGTGCCAGCAGAGCAGGGGCGGACTATGGCTACACCTTC CASRAGADYGYTF